This T cell receptor beta chain originates from a study of shared clonotypes between healthy human individuals (TCRdb year 2020). Looking at the study overall: The cohort included a few men and a couple of women between 18 and 49 years of age. Blood TCR repertoires of four to six healthy adults were deeply sequenced to estimate repertoire size and the extent of clonotype sharing between individuals. To increase sequencing depth and limit assay-specific biases, TCR repertoire library preparation and sequencing were carried out by different laboratories using diverse techniques. For each donor, three plates each were used for CD4 naive and CD4 memory, two plates were used for CD8 naive, and one plate was used for CD8 memory. Per donor, leukapheresis produced somewhere between about 0.9 and 9 billion PBMCs. The paper's findings and limits, for the study overall: Rarefaction of sorted-subset datasets indicated incomplete sequencing despite the large sequencing depth. Naive subsets generally had larger estimated clonotype richness than memory subsets. When four donors were compared, the shared fraction of clonotypes was roughly 5% for naive CD4, 3.5% for naive CD8, roughly 2.3% for memory CD4, and 0.3% to 0.5% for memory CD8. Based on pairwise subsampling, the degree of clonotype sharing among donors was expected to be affected by sequencing depth. Sampling was limited to blood, and TCR repertoires in tissue likely differ from TCR repertoires in blood. Clonotypes shared by all four sorted-subset donors showed higher generation probabilities than non-shared clonotypes. The small number of donors limited the genetic and exposure-history diversity represented.

A word on this clone: It has no known antigen specificity. Base quality data are lacking; no much larger clone is found one base away.

The donors were healthy, HIV-negative adults who had no recently reported acute infections or vaccinations. Only Caucasian adults living in Nashville, Tennessee, USA were represented among the donors. CD4+ T cells were enriched by magnetic negative selection, after which naive cells were positively selected on CD45RA and the negative fraction was taken as the memory subset. Blood was obtained by leukapheresis, after which PBMCs were separated by Ficoll-Histopaque density gradient centrifugation and cryopreserved in liquid nitrogen vapor phase. Analytical flow cytometry was used to check the purity and quantity of each magnetically sorted T cell population. Genomic DNA was isolated from each sorted fraction and quantified by UV absorbance on a Nanodrop 2000c. At the junction V is shortened by 7 bases and J by 6 bases, with 8 bases in between. CDR1 and CDR2 (SEHNR, FQNEAQ) derive from the germline V gene (reference sequence). The CDR3 runs 11 residues from the cysteine to the phenylalanine. Only CDR3 DNA remains: 33 bases, in frame from the first base.

TCR CDR3 regions were amplified from genomic DNA by multiplex PCR using the deep immunoSEQ assay. Genomic DNA extracted from each cell subset was distributed evenly over all wells of several immunoSEQ 96-well plates, and each plate served as one replicate. Each replicate PCR for sorted subsets received approximately 200 ng genomic DNA, equal to about 29,000 T cell genomes. The purified libraries were quantified using a Qubit 3.0 fluorometer, sized with a Bioanalyzer 2100, and then quantified again using the KAPA Library Quantification kit. Every immunoSEQ 96-well plate was sequenced on a dedicated single-read 150-cycle Illumina NextSeq 550 flow cell. The paper's data handling went like this. Because the immunoSEQ output held only junctional sequences and lacked quality scores, the filtering could not match the filtering applied to full-length reads. Sequences were annotated with PyIR, a Python wrapper for IgBLAST v1.9, and V/J genes and CDR3 were assigned using IMGT germline references. Reads were filtered out if the reads had weak V/J assignments (E-value above 1e-6), no CDR3, stop codons, out-of-frame junctions, or ambiguous translated residues. A V3J clonotype was defined by an identical inferred V gene, J gene, and CDR3 amino acid sequence. Percentage overlap between repertoires was calculated by dividing the number of shared unique clonotypes by the size of the smaller repertoire. Repertoire richness was assessed with RTK rarefaction, the Chao1 estimator, and Recon v2.1 estimates of unobserved clonotypes. OLGA was used to compute generation probabilities for all TCRbeta clonotypes that the gDNA method yielded from a handful of donors. Drawn from immuneACCESS, this table holds only the in-frame rearrangements with V and J called that TCRdb kept. Clones are partly lost; checked studies trace under half to an unresolved V gene and leave the rest unexplained. V and J calls and clone size follow that table, whereas D and trimming were derived from the DNA. The sample profile shows roughly 1.5 million clones; around 98% of them were found once. The leading ten clones occupy 0.4% to 0.45% of the sample.

The sequence was collected from a man under 40 in good health. Here the chain combines TRBV7-9 and TRBJ2-3; the D gene lacks a confident call. Sequencing was done on a sample of naive CD4+ T cells sorted from blood. According to the study, the label for this sample's cell subset or site signals: CD45RA+ positively selected. The nucleotide sequence is TGTGCCAGCACCGAAGCGGATACGCAGTATTTT. Its protein product is CASTEADTQYF.